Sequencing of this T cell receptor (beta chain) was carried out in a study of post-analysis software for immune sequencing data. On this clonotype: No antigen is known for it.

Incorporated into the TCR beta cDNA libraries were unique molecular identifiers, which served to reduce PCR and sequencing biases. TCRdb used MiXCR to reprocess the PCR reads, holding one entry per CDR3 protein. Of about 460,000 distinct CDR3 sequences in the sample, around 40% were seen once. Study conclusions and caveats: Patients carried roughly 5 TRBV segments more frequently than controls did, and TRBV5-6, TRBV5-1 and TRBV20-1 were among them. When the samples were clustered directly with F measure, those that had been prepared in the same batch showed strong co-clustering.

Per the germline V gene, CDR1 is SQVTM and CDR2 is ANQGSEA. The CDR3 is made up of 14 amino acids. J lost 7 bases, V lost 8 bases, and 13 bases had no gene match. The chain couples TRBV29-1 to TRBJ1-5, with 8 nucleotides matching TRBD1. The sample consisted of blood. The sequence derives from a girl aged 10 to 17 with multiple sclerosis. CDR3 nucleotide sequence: TGCAGCATTAAAACAGGGACAGGAATCCAGCCCCAGCATTTT. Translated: CSIKTGTGIQPQHF.